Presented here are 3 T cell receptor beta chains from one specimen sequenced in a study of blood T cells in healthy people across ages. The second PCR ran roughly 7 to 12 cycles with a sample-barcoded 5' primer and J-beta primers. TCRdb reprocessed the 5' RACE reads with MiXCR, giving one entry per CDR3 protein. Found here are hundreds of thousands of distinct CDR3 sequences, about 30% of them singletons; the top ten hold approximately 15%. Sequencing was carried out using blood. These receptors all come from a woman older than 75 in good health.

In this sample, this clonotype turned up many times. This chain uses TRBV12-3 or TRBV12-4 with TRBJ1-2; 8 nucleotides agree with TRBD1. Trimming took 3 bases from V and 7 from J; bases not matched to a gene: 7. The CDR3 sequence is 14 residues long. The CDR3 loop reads CASSFGQGAGGYTF. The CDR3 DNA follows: TGTGCCAGCAGTTTCGGGCAGGGGGCGGGTGGCTACACCTTC.

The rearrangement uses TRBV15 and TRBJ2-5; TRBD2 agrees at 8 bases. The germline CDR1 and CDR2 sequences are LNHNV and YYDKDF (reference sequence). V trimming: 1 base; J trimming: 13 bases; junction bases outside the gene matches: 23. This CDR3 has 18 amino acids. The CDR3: CATSRVLGSGGRTESVYF. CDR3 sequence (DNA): TGTGCCACCAGCAGAGTTCTGGGGTCAGGCGGGAGGACCGAAAGTGTGTACTTC.

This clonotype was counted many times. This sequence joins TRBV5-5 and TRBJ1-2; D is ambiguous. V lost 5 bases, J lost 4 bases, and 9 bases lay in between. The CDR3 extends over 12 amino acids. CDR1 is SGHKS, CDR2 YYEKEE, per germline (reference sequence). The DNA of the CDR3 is TGTGCCAGCAGATCAGCTGGCTATGGCTACACCTTC. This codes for CASRSAGYGYTF.